Listed here is a single T cell receptor (beta chain). This sample stems from a study of cytotoxic CD8 clonotypes in ibrutinib-treated CLL. CDR3 length equals 13 residues. Per germline, CDR1 MNHEY and CDR2 SVGAGI. The ends were cut back, 6 bases at V and 7 bases at J, with 14 bases in the middle. Investigators sought sequencing depths of between 1 in 200,000 and 1 in 1 million T cells. Data came from immunoSEQ multiplex PCR; TCRdb stores just in-frame clones and leaves some out. The data contain about 200,000 clones, 70% of them singletons. The sequence was collected from a human donor with chronic lymphocytic leukemia. This chain joins TRBV6-5 and TRBJ2-3; D is unclear. Sample: PBMCs, taken after 12 months of ibrutinib treatment. This CDR3 is CASSLPATNTQYF. In DNA, the CDR3 is TGTGCCAGCAGCCTCCCAGCTACTAATACGCAGTATTTT.